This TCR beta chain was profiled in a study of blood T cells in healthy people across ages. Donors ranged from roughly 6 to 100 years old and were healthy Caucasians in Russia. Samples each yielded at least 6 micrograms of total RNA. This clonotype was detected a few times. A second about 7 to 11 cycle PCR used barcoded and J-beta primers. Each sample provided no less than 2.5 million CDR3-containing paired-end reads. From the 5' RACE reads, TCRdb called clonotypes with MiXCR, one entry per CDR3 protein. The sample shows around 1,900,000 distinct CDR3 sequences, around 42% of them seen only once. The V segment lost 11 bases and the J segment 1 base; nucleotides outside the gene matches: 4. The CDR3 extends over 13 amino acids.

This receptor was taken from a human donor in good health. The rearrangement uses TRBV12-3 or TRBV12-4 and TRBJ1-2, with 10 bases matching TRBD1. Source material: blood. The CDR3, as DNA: TGTGCCGGAGGGACAGGGGTTAACTATGGCTACACCTTC. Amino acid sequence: CAGGTGVNYGYTF.